The clone carrying this TCR beta chain was found many times. Its antigen is unknown. Germline trimming cut 2 bases from V and 5 bases from J; bases unmatched to any gene: 2. The CDR3 length is 15 residues. Germline assignment: CDR1 SGHAT and CDR2 FQNNGV. This sample was included in a study of T cells in Graves' hyperthyroidism and ophthalmopathy. The TCR beta CDR3 regions underwent amplification using RNA transcripts as the source. First-round RT-PCR with HTBI primers amplified the TCR CDR3 region. Using its own MiXCR run on the multiplex PCR reads, TCRdb lists one record per CDR3 protein. The sample gives hundreds of thousands of distinct CDR3 sequences, 20% to 25% of which show up once; less than 75% is in the top ten. Study-level findings and limits: Most thyroid clonotypes expanded above 0.001 appeared in blood too.

This chain joins TRBV11-2 and TRBJ2-1, with 11 positions matching TRBD2. The sample consisted of blood. The sequence was collected from a middle-aged man with Graves' hyperthyroidism. This CDR3 is CASSLLAGGNNEQFF. CDR3 nucleotides: TGTGCCAGCAGCTTACTAGCGGGAGGAAACAATGAGCAGTTCTTC. The complete variable domain, with remaining parts taken from reference TRBV11-2 and TRBJ2-1, reads EAGVAQSPRYKIIEKRQSVAFWCNPISGHATLYWYQQILGQGPKLLIQFQNNGVVDDSQLPKDRFSAERLKGVDSTLKIQPAKLEDSAVYLCASSLLAGGNNEQFFGPGTRLTVL.